These 3 T cell receptor beta chains were sequenced from one sample in a study of monozygotic twins with inflammatory bowel disease. Reprocessing the 5' RACE reads, TCRdb reports a single entry for every CDR3 protein and omits DNA. This table lists about 440,000 distinct CDR3 sequences. Specimen: blood. The receptors were gathered from a human donor with ulcerative colitis or Crohn's disease, or a healthy co-twin of an affected twin (not recorded which).

The chain employs TRBV5-1 and TRBJ2-7; TCRdb names TRBD1, which stays unverified in the absence of DNA. This CDR3 is built from 15 residues. Germline V CDR1 and CDR2: SGHRS, YFSETQ. CDR3 region: CASSLTDRGGYEQYF.

V is TRBV19 and J is TRBJ1-2; checking the TCRdb D call of TRBD1 is not possible without DNA. Germline CDR1 LNHDA, CDR2 SQIVND (reference sequence). The CDR3 has 13 amino acids. CDR3 protein: CASRYRGEAGYTF. The full variable domain, its missing parts supplied by reference TRBV19 and TRBJ1-2, is DGGITQSPKYLFRKEGQNVTLSCEQNLNHDAMYWYRQDPGQGLRLIYYSQIVNDFQKGDIAEGYSVSREKKESFPLTVTSAQKNPTAFYLCASRYRGEAGYTFGSGTRLTVV.

CDR3 loop: CASSLVAGGTYNSPLHF. J is TRBJ1-6 and V is TRBV7-8; TCRdb's D call of TRBD1 is untestable without DNA. Per germline, CDR1 SGHVS and CDR2 FQNEAQ. The CDR3 length is 17 residues.